One sample yielded the 28 T cell receptor beta chains listed below, sequenced in a study of blood T cell repertoires in COVID-19. Using immunoSEQ multiplex PCR, the repertoire was profiled, and TCRdb retains in-frame clones only, with some absent. Of roughly 120,000 clones listed, 90% are singletons. Sequencing input: peripheral blood. The receptor source for this set is a human donor with active COVID-19. The donor label of this sample is uncertain.

Only one count was recorded for this clone. This chain joins TRBV18 and TRBJ2-1; 10 bases are shared with TRBD2. CDR1 is KGHSH and CDR2 is LQKENI in the germline V gene. The CDR3 loop spans 15 amino acids. With V trimmed by 6 bases and J by 7 bases, 9 bases remained unmatched. This CDR3 is CASSLSAGGVNEQFF. The CDR3 nucleotides are TGTGCCAGCTCCCTGTCAGCGGGGGGGGTTAATGAGCAGTTCTTC.

This sequence joins TRBV9 and TRBJ2-7, with TRBD1 matching 8 bases. CDR1 is SGDLS and CDR2 is YYNGEE in the germline V gene. The CDR3 sequence is 15 residues long. V shed 3 bases and J 5 bases; nucleotides not matched to a gene: 10. CDR3 sequence (DNA): TGTGCCAGCAGCGCCAAAGGACAGGGTGGGGACGAGCAGTACTTC. Protein: CASSAKGQGGDEQYF.

The V and J genes are TRBV15 and TRBJ2-5; 8 positions agree with TRBD2. The V gene end was trimmed by 7 bases and the J gene end by 5 bases; junction bases not matched to a gene: 9. The CDR3 sequence is 14 residues long. Germline values: CDR1 LNHNV, CDR2 YYDKDF (reference sequence). CDR3 sequence: CATNAGGWEETQYF. CDR3 bases: TGTGCCACCAACGCGGGGGGCTGGGAGGAGACCCAGTACTTC.

The chain has TRBV28 and TRBJ2-1; maybe TRBD2 (5 bases). From germline, CDR1 is MDHEN and CDR2 SYDVKM. The length of the CDR3 is 12 residues. V was clipped by 3 bases and J by 7 bases, with 7 bases between them. This chain's CDR3 is CASSLRVNEQFF. In DNA, the CDR3 is TGTGCCAGCAGTTTGAGGGTTAATGAGCAGTTCTTC.

This clone is a singleton in its sample. The rearrangement joins TRBV6-2 or TRBV6-3 to TRBJ2-1; 7 bases match TRBD2. The germline V gene encodes CDR1 MNHEY and CDR2 SVGEGT. The CDR3 covers 16 residues. The V segment lost 2 bases and the J segment 3 bases; nucleotides outside the gene matches: 7. In nucleotides, the CDR3 is TGTGCCAGCAGTTACGGGCCTAGCGGTCTCTACAATGAGCAGTTCTTC. The encoded protein is CASSYGPSGLYNEQFF.

The gene calls are TRBV5-4 and TRBJ2-1; D may be TRBD1 (5 bases). There are 15 residues in the CDR3. V was cut by 3 bases and J by 2 bases, with 12 bases left in between. The germline gives CDR1 SGHNT, CDR2 YYREEE (reference sequence). The CDR3: CASSSGASPYNEQFF. DNA for the CDR3: TGTGCCAGCAGCTCTGGGGCCAGCCCCTACAATGAGCAGTTCTTC. The full variable domain, with the rest looked up from reference TRBV5-4 and TRBJ2-1, is ETGVTQSPTHLIKTRGQQVTLRCSSQSGHNTVSWYQQALGQGPQFIFQYYREEENGRGNFPPRFSGLQFPNYSSELNVNALELDDSALYLCASSSGASPYNEQFFGPGTRLTVL.

This clone was seen only once. The V and J genes are TRBV6-2 or TRBV6-3 and TRBJ2-1; 7 bases are shared with TRBD2. Trimming cost V 2 bases and J 8 bases; bases outside gene matches: 3. Germline CDR1 reads MNHEY; CDR2 reads SVGEGT. The CDR3 sequence is 13 residues long. In nucleotides, the CDR3 is TGTGCCAGCAGTTACACACTAGCGTATGAGCAGTTCTTC. It yields the protein CASSYTLAYEQFF.

The CDR3 nucleotides read TGTGCCAGCAATATGGGACAGGGCTACGAGCAGTACTTC. Encoded protein: CASNMGQGYEQYF. The chain couples TRBV5-5 to TRBJ2-7, with 9 bases lining up with TRBD1. The CDR3 is 13 amino acids. The V gene's germline CDR1 is SGHKS and CDR2 YYEKEE (reference sequence). Trimming at V came to 6 bases and at J to 3 bases, leaving 4 bases not matched to a gene.

Of note for this clone: This specimen includes other DNA sequences encoding the same CDR3. The chain's CDR3 is CASSLGRGNEQYF. The CDR3, as DNA: TGCGCCAGCAGCTTGGGTCGGGGGAACGAGCAGTACTTC. V is TRBV5-1 and J is TRBJ2-7; D is possibly TRBD2 (6 bases). Trimming removed 0 bases from V and 5 bases from J, with 9 bases in between. Germline V gene data show CDR1 as SGHRS and CDR2 as YFSETQ. This CDR3 has 13 amino acids.

The genes are TRBV4-1 and TRBJ1-1; 10 bases line up with TRBD1. The CDR3 consists of 19 residues. Germline trimming cut 0 bases from V and 0 bases from J; bases unmatched to any gene: 10. Germline lookup yields CDR1 MGHRA and CDR2 YSYEKL. As DNA, the CDR3 is TGCGCCAGCAGCCAAGAAGGGACAGGGGACTTTAGAATGAACACTGAAGCTTTCTTT. Translation: CASSQEGTGDFRMNTEAFF.

This clone has a handful of counts. The chain employs TRBV6-4 and TRBJ1-5; D perhaps matches TRBD1 (5 bases). The CDR3 loop spans 13 amino acids. Germline V gene lookup returns CDR1 MRHNA and CDR2 SNTAGT. Trimming removed 3 bases at V and 4 bases at J, with 7 bases between. DNA for the CDR3: TGTGCCAGCAGTGAGGGGCTGAATCAGCCCCAGCATTTT. This codes for CASSEGLNQPQHF.

The chain employs TRBV13 and TRBJ2-1, with D maybe TRBD2 (5 bases). V was pared by 6 bases and J by 0 bases, with 12 bases between. There are 15 residues in the CDR3. Germline V gene data show CDR1 as PRHDT and CDR2 as FYEKMQ (reference sequence). The chain's CDR3 is CASRRTGSSYNEQFF. The CDR3 DNA reads TGTGCCAGCAGACGTACGGGAAGCTCCTACAATGAGCAGTTCTTC.

This clone is a singleton in its sample. V gene TRBV18 combines with J gene TRBJ1-4, with a possible D match to TRBD1 (5 bases). V was shortened by 6 bases and J by 5 bases, with 13 bases between the two germline ends. Germline assignment: CDR1 KGHSH and CDR2 LQKENI. The CDR3 sequence is 14 residues long. DNA for the CDR3: TGTGCCAGCTCCCAACAGGAAGCCAATGAAAAACTGTTTTTT. It yields the protein CASSQQEANEKLFF.

The DNA for the CDR3 is TGTGCCAGTAGTCCACAGGGGCGTTATGGCTACACCTTC. Its protein product is CASSPQGRYGYTF. The chain uses TRBV19 and TRBJ1-2, with TRBD1 matching over 7 bases. The CDR3 extends over 13 amino acids. Germline CDR1 is LNHDA and CDR2 is SQIVND (reference sequence). Trimming removed 5 bases from V and 5 bases from J; junction bases left unmatched: 5.

The V call is TRBV6-2 or TRBV6-3, the J call TRBJ2-5; 7 bases line up with TRBD1. CDR3 length equals 15 residues. Germline V gene data show CDR1 as MNHEY and CDR2 as SVGEGT. After removal of 0 bases from V and 5 bases from J, the junction contained 6 bases not matched to a gene. The CDR3 DNA reads TGTGCCAGCAGTTACTCGACAGGGTTCATCGAGACCCAGTACTTC. Translation: CASSYSTGFIETQYF.

Concerning this clone: The germline gene is not matched at one end of the junction; a read error may be the cause. CDR3 protein: CASSSYAGTGVW. The CDR3 DNA reads as TGTGCCAGCAGCTCCTATGCCGGGACAGGGGTGTGG. This chain joins TRBV7-2 and TRBJ1-1; 10 bases agree with TRBD1. The CDR3 totals 12 residues. The germline V gene has CDR1 SGHTA and CDR2 FQGNSA. Full variable domain (rest looked up from reference TRBV7-2 and TRBJ1-1): GAGVSQSPSNKVTEKGKDVELRCDPISGHTALYWYRQSLGQGLEFLIYFQGNSAPDKSGLPSDRFSAERTGGSVSTLTIQRTQQEDSAVYLCASSSYAGTGVWGQGTRLTVV.

V usage is TRBV29-1 and J usage is TRBJ1-5, with D unclear. Germline CDR1 SQVTM, CDR2 ANQGSEA. The V and J ends lost 5 bases and 3 bases respectively, with 14 bases between them. This CDR3 is 14 amino acids long. CDR3 sequence reads: CSVRDQPFNQPQHF. In nucleotides, the CDR3 is TGCAGCGTTCGGGATCAGCCGTTCAATCAGCCCCAGCATTTT.

J is TRBJ1-1 and V is TRBV30, with D possibly being TRBD1 (6 bases). CDR3 length equals 11 residues. The germline CDR1 and CDR2 sequences are GTSNPN and SVGIG (reference sequence). Trimming stripped 4 bases from V and 7 bases from J, with 10 bases between. CDR3 protein: CAWTKGVEAFF. The CDR3 nucleotides read TGTGCCTGGACTAAGGGGGTTGAAGCTTTCTTT. Full variable domain (outside the CDR3, taken from reference TRBV30 and TRBJ1-1): SQTIHQWPATLVQPVGSPLSLECTVEGTSNPNLYWYRQAAGRGLQLLFYSVGIGQISSEVPQNLSASRPQDRQFILSSKKLLLSDSGFYLCAWTKGVEAFFGQGTRLTVV.

This chain joins TRBV18 and TRBJ2-7; 8 bases fit TRBD1. V trimming: 2 bases; J trimming: 6 bases; junction bases outside the gene matches: 9. Germline V gene sequence: CDR1 KGHSH, CDR2 LQKENI. The CDR3 consists of 15 residues. CDR3 residues: CASSPFGRGQGEQYF. CDR3 coding DNA: TGTGCCAGCTCACCATTTGGCAGGGGGCAGGGCGAGCAGTACTTC.

V and J are TRBV9 and TRBJ2-1; 9 bases align to TRBD2. Germline loops: CDR1 SGDLS, CDR2 YYNGEE. CDR3 length: 17 amino acids. V shed 3 bases and J 6 bases; nucleotides not matched to a gene: 13. This CDR3 is CASSAELRSGGPNEQFF. The CDR3 DNA sequence: TGTGCCAGCAGCGCAGAACTGAGGAGCGGGGGGCCCAATGAGCAGTTCTTC. Combining the CDR3 with reference TRBV9 and TRBJ2-1 gives the whole variable domain DSGVTQTPKHLITATGQRVTLRCSPRSGDLSVYWYQQSLDQGLQFLIQYYNGEERAKGNILERFSAQQFPDLHSELNLSSLELGDSALYFCASSAELRSGGPNEQFFGPGTRLTVL.

The chain carries TRBV10-2 and TRBJ2-1; 8 bases match TRBD1. V was clipped by 6 bases and J by 10 bases; unmatched bases: 8. The CDR3 has 13 residues. From germline, CDR1 is WSHSY and CDR2 SAAADI. CDR3 in amino acids: CASRTGQAGEQFF. For the CDR3, the DNA is TGCGCCAGCAGAACGGGACAGGCGGGCGAGCAGTTCTTC.

V usage is TRBV27 and J usage is TRBJ1-5; the D gene is possibly TRBD1 (5 bases). V lost 0 bases, J lost 0 bases, and 6 bases lay in between. Germline V gene data show CDR1 as MNHEY and CDR2 as SMNVEV (reference sequence). This CDR3 is 15 amino acids long. The CDR3 nucleotides are TGTGCCAGCAGTTTATCAGGGGATAGCAATCAGCCCCAGCATTTT. Protein product: CASSLSGDSNQPQHF.

The chain uses TRBV6-6 and TRBJ1-2, with TRBD1 matching 10 bases. This CDR3 has 13 amino acids. The germline V gene encodes CDR1 MNHNY and CDR2 SVGAGI (reference sequence). The V segment lost 5 bases and the J segment 8 bases; nucleotides outside the gene matches: 5. In nucleotides, the CDR3 is TGTGCCAGCAGTCCCGACAGGGGGCGCGGCTACACCTTC. Encoded protein: CASSPDRGRGYTF.

This clone was detected once. The chain couples TRBV5-5 to TRBJ2-5; 7 nucleotides line up with TRBD2. The CDR3 totals 15 residues. Germline trimming cut 2 bases from V and 2 bases from J; bases unmatched to any gene: 6. Germline V gene sequence: CDR1 SGHKS, CDR2 YYEKEE (reference sequence). The CDR3 DNA is TGTGCCAGCAGCTTCCCGGGGGGAGGGCAAGAGACCCAGTACTTC. Protein: CASSFPGGGQETQYF. The whole variable domain, filled in from reference TRBV5-5 and TRBJ2-5, reads DAGVTQSPTHLIKTRGQQVTLRCSPISGHKSVSWYQQVLGQGPQFIFQYYEKEERGRGNFPDRFSARQFPNYSSELNVNALLLGDSALYLCASSFPGGGQETQYFGPGTRLLVL.

The chain joins TRBV5-6 to TRBJ1-2; tentatively, D is TRBD1 (6 bases). Germline V gene sequence: CDR1 SGHDT, CDR2 YYEEEE. V lost 4 bases and J 4 bases, leaving 14 bases between the germline ends. CDR3 length: 14 residues. The CDR3 coding sequence is TGTGCCAGCAGCATTCGGACAGTTAGCTATGGCTACACCTTC. This codes for CASSIRTVSYGYTF.

The V and J genes are TRBV5-1 and TRBJ2-7; no firm D call. The V and J ends lost 4 bases and 0 bases respectively, with 20 bases between them. CDR1 SGHRS and CDR2 YFSETQ come from the germline V gene. This CDR3 is 17 amino acids long. As DNA, the CDR3 is TGCGCCAGCAGCGTGGAAGTACGACCGACTCGCTCCTACGAGCAGTACTTC. It codes for CASSVEVRPTRSYEQYF. Complete variable domain (other parts from reference TRBV5-1 and TRBJ2-7): KAGVTQTPRYLIKTRGQQVTLSCSPISGHRSVSWYQQTPGQGLQFLFEYFSETQRNKGNFPGRFSGRQFSNSRSEMNVSTLELGDSALYLCASSVEVRPTRSYEQYFGPGTRLTVT.

The chain employs TRBV19 and TRBJ1-5; possible D gene TRBD1, 5 bases. The CDR3 runs 13 residues. Trimming pared 9 bases from V and 2 bases from J, leaving 11 bases between. Germline V gives CDR1 LNHDA, CDR2 SQIVND (reference sequence). As DNA, the CDR3 is TGTGCCAGCGGGGGTCTCGGCAATCAGCCCCAGCATTTT. This encodes CASGGLGNQPQHF.

The chain has TRBV20-1 and TRBJ1-5; no reliable D call. The germline V gene has CDR1 DFQATT and CDR2 SNEGSKA (reference sequence). The CDR3 is made up of 12 amino acids. V lost 3 bases and J 2 bases, leaving 5 bases between the germline ends. The CDR3 reads CSASGGNQPQHF. CDR3 coding DNA: TGCAGTGCTAGTGGCGGCAATCAGCCCCAGCATTTT.